This TCR beta chain was documented in a study of cytomegalovirus exposure and HLA in healthy donors. From germline, CDR1 is GTSNPN and CDR2 SVGIG (reference sequence). This CDR3 is 13 amino acids long. V was trimmed by 1 base and J by 7 bases, leaving 11 bases between them. The PCR made use of 60 Vbeta and 13 Jbeta primers. Repertoires were generated with immunoSEQ multiplex PCR, while TCRdb's copy carries only in-frame clones and drops some. Of about 97,000 clones in the sample, about four fifths were seen once. Findings and limits, study-wide: For most TCR beta V segments, an earlier analysis put the productive rate at about 90% or about 30% of the time. A later analysis showed HLA-associated TCR beta chains outstripping equally common others in clonal expansion. A missense variant in DCLRE1C was later tied to TCR beta V- and J-gene trimming. Among the most significant clusters, several appeared linked to common viral pathogens in a later analysis.

Points on this clone: Its antigen is still unknown.

The J gene is TRBJ1-5, the V gene TRBV30; D is possibly TRBD1 (6 bases). The sequence came from a woman in her thirties or forties in good health and CMV-seronegative. What was sequenced was PBMCs. In nucleotides, the CDR3 is TGTGCCTGGAGTGACAGGGTAGACCAGCCCCAGCATTTT. Translation gives CAWSDRVDQPQHF.